The clone carrying this T cell receptor (beta chain) appeared many times. Antigen unknown. Each CDR3 protein gets one entry after TCRdb re-called the 5' RACE reads with MiXCR. The repertoire includes roughly 130,000 distinct CDR3 sequences, more than 15% of them detected once, and approximately 15% sits in the top ten. The CDR3 spans 15 residues. V gave up 6 bases and J gave up 6 bases; unmatched junction bases: 13. From germline, CDR1 is SQVTM and CDR2 ANQGSEA. The data originate from a study of T-cell memory formation after mild COVID-19. The study's findings and limits: Clones that contracted from day 15 to 85 were balanced CD4/CD8, while later expanders leaned CD4+. Shrinking CD4+ clones were chiefly CM and EM; CD8+ ones were chiefly EMRA. Detection of some responders pre-infection suggested pre-existing cross-reactive memory T cells participated.

This chain links TRBV29-1 with TRBJ2-7; 11 bases are shared with TRBD2. Input material: PBMCs or a T cell subset sorted from them (not recorded which). This TCR derives from an adult woman who had mild COVID-19 (a few samples of this study predate the infection). Cell type and time point are not known. The DNA for the CDR3 is TGCAGCGTCGCCCGGCCGGGACTAGCGGTGAGCGAGCAGTACTTC. This encodes CSVARPGLAVSEQYF.